This TCR beta chain was obtained from a study of blood T cell repertoires in COVID-19. Overall study context: The cDNA or gDNA used as material had been derived from T cells, B-cell-depleted T cells, or PBMCs.

Some clones are missing from TCRdb's copy, which holds only in-frame ones; the method was immunoSEQ multiplex PCR. This table holds fewer than 20,000 clones, around 85% found once. Sequenced sample: peripheral blood. The origin of this receptor is a man between 70 and 80 years old in a cohort sampled during active COVID-19.

The CDR3 nucleotides are TGTGCCAGCAGTTCTCCGGGACAGGGGCCCTATGGCTACACCTTC. Protein product: CASSSPGQGPYGYTF. This chain links TRBV6-5 with TRBJ1-2, with 10 bases identical to TRBD1. The CDR3 consists of 15 residues. The V gene end was trimmed by 4 bases and the J gene end by 4 bases; junction bases not matched to a gene: 6. The germline gives CDR1 MNHEY, CDR2 SVGAGI.